What follows is one T cell receptor (beta chain) and its context. This sample stems from a study of T cell changes during pregnancy in multiple sclerosis. The data were produced by immunoSEQ multiplex PCR, yet TCRdb's version contains in-frame clones alone and is incomplete. The sample lists roughly 93,000 clones, 85% to 95% occurring once. CDR3 length: 12 residues. The V gene's germline CDR1 is SGHTA and CDR2 FQGNSA. Trimming removed 2 bases from V and 10 bases from J, with 9 bases in between. The chain employs TRBV7-2 and TRBJ2-1; D may be TRBD2 (6 bases). The receptor's source is a female donor with multiple sclerosis, enrolled in a pregnancy study. This material consisted of peripheral blood, taken after pregnancy. The CDR3 here is CASSLSAGEQFF. Here the CDR3 DNA reads TGTGCCAGCAGCTTATCGGCGGGAGAGCAGTTCTTC.